This T cell receptor beta chain originates from a study of control samples from healthy donors and cancer patients. This clone has a single count. V shed 1 base and J 11 bases; nucleotides not matched to a gene: 7. In germline, CDR1 is MGHRA, CDR2 YSYEKL. This CDR3 is built from 13 residues. Generated by immunoSEQ multiplex PCR, the TCRdb table keeps only in-frame clones and is missing some. This sample has about 150,000 clones; about nine tenths occur once, and the top ten carry less than 5.5%. Sequencing was carried out using blood. This clonotype was sampled from a man aged 25-45 years in good health. V gene TRBV4-1 combines with J gene TRBJ1-1; 7 bases line up with TRBD1. CDR3 nucleotide sequence: TGCGCCAGCAGCCAAGGACAGGGCCTTGGGGCTTTCTTT. It encodes CASSQGQGLGAFF.